The 8 T cell receptor beta chains in this list originate from one sample, sequenced in a study of T-cell memory formation after mild COVID-19. MiXCR, run by TCRdb on the 5' RACE reads, gives a single entry per CDR3 protein. The profile shows 350,000 or so distinct CDR3 sequences, 10% to 15% of them singletons. The specimen sequenced was PBMCs or a T cell subset sorted from them (not recorded which). These receptors were taken from a man younger than 35 who had mild COVID-19 (a few samples of this study predate the infection). Cell type and time point are not known.

The chain joins TRBV7-2 to TRBJ2-1; tentatively, D is TRBD2 (5 bases). The CDR3 has 15 amino acids. Germline-derived CDR1 and CDR2 are SGHTA and FQGNSA. V was clipped by 6 bases and J by 12 bases, with 24 bases between them. In DNA form, the CDR3 reads TGTGCCAGCAGTCCGCCGGGAACGATTTCGAGGTCGCAGTTCTTC. Translated: CASSPPGTISRSQFF. The whole variable domain, filled in from reference TRBV7-2 and TRBJ2-1, reads GAGVSQSPSNKVTEKGKDVELRCDPISGHTALYWYRQSLGQGLEFLIYFQGNSAPDKSGLPSDRFSAERTGGSVSTLTIQRTQQEDSAVYLCASSPPGTISRSQFFGPGTRLTVL.

This chain joins TRBV4-3 and TRBJ2-1; D could derive from TRBD1 or TRBD2 (6 bases each). Germline CDR1 is LGHNA and CDR2 is YSLEER. V shed 0 bases and J shed 9 bases, with 9 bases lying between them. The CDR3 is 13 residues long. CDR3 DNA sequence: TGCGCCAGCAGCCAAGAAAAGGGGGGTGAGCAGTTCTTC. Translation gives CASSQEKGGEQFF.

This clonotype has only a few counts. The V gene is TRBV6-2 or TRBV6-3, the J gene TRBJ2-1, with a possible D match to TRBD2 (6 bases). The CDR3 has 13 residues. V shed 5 bases and J shed 7 bases, with 12 bases lying between them. Germline CDR1 MNHEY, CDR2 SVGEGT. CDR3 DNA: TGTGCCAGCAGTACCCCGACTAGAAATGAGCAGTTCTTC. This encodes CASSTPTRNEQFF.

V gene TRBV25-1 combines with J gene TRBJ2-7; D possibly corresponds to TRBD2 (5 bases). The CDR3 extends over 14 amino acids. Trimming left V 0 bases short and J 5 bases short, with 11 bases between. CDR1 MGHDK and CDR2 SYGVNS come from the germline V gene. CDR3 protein: CASSEYEGFHEQYF. CDR3 bases: TGTGCCAGCAGTGAATATGAGGGTTTCCACGAGCAGTACTTC.

The chain combines TRBV5-1 with TRBJ1-2, with D hard to call. The V end lost 0 bases, the J end lost 4 bases, and 10 bases lay between the germline ends. CDR3 length equals 14 residues. Germline V gene lookup returns CDR1 SGHRS and CDR2 YFSETQ. CDR3 DNA sequence: TGCGCCAGCAGCTTGGGAGAGGGCTCCTATGGCTACACCTTC. It translates to CASSLGEGSYGYTF.

The chain uses TRBV5-1 and TRBJ2-7; D is unresolved. The V gene's germline CDR1 is SGHRS and CDR2 YFSETQ. The CDR3 contains 14 residues. V lost 5 bases to trimming and J lost 0 bases, with 12 bases between them. The chain's CDR3 is CASRNPGSSYEQYF. The CDR3 DNA reads as TGCGCCAGCAGAAACCCCGGGTCCTCCTACGAGCAGTACTTC.

In its sample, this clonotype was seen a few times. Here the CDR3 DNA reads TGCGCCAGCAGACGACGGGGACGGGGGGGCGAAGAGACCCAGTACTTC. It translates to CASRRRGRGGEETQYF. This chain uses TRBV5-1 with TRBJ2-5, with 8 bases aligning to TRBD2. The CDR3 covers 16 residues. V was pared by 5 bases and J by 3 bases, with 12 bases of the junction left unmatched. Germline V gives CDR1 SGHRS, CDR2 YFSETQ.

The table lists this clonotype with many counts. The chain has TRBV3-1 and TRBJ2-3, with D maybe TRBD2 (6 bases). The germline V gene has CDR1 LGHDT and CDR2 YNNKEL (reference sequence). The length of the CDR3 is 16 residues. V shed 4 bases and J shed 2 bases, with 16 bases lying between them. Written as DNA, the CDR3 is TGTGCCAGCAGCCTCAACCGCGGGACTTACACAGATACGCAGTATTTT. Its protein is CASSLNRGTYTDTQYF.